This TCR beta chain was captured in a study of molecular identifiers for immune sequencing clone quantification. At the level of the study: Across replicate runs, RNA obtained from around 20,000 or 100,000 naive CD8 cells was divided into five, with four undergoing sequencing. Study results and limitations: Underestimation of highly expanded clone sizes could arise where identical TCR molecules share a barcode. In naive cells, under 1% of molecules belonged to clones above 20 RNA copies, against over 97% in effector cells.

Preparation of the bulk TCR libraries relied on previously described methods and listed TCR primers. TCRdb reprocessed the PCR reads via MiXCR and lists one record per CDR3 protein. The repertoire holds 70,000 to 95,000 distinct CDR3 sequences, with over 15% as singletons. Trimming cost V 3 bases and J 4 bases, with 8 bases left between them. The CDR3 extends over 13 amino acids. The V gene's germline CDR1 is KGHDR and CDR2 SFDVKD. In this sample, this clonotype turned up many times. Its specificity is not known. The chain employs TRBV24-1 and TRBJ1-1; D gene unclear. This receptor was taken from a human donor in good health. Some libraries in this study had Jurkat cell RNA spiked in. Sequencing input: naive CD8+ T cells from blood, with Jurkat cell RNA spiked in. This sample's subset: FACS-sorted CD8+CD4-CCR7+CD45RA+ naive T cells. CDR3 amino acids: CATSDKPFTEAFF. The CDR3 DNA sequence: TGTGCCACCAGTGATAAACCGTTCACTGAAGCTTTCTTT.